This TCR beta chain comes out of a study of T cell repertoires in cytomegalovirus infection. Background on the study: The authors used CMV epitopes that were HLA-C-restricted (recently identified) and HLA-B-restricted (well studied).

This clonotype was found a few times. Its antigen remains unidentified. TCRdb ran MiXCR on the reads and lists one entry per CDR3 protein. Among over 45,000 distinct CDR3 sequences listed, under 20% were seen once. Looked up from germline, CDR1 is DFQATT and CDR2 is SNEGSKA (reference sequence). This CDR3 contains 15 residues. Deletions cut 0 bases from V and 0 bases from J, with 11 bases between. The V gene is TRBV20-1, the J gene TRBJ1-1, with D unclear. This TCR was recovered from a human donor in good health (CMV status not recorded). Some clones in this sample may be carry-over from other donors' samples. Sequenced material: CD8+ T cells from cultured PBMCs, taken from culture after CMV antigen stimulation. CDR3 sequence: CSAREGFALNTEAFF. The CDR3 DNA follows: TGCAGTGCTAGAGAGGGGTTCGCATTGAACACTGAAGCTTTCTTT.